This T cell receptor beta chain was captured by sequencing in a study of OX40 agonist ivuxolimab in advanced cancers. Study-level information: A mean age of approximately 60 years, range about 20 to 90, was recorded, and approximately 85% were male. Study-level findings and limits: Fewer expanded clones were found on average in CD4+ than in CD8+ T cells.

Turning to this clone: Its antigen is as yet unknown.

The protocol was immunoSEQ multiplex PCR, while the TCRdb copy is restricted to in-frame clones and leaves out a portion. The repertoire consists of some 16,000 clones, with about four fifths occurring once and the leading ten covering 2% to 2.5%. The CDR3 spans 17 residues. Autoimmune disease history or systemic immunosuppression barred patients. The J gene is TRBJ2-3, the V gene TRBV21-1; the table's TRBD2 call for D was not verified on the DNA. TRBV21-1 is annotated as a pseudogene. Sequenced here: CD4+ or CD8+ T cells sorted from blood, sampled in a trial of the OX40 agonist ivuxolimab. The clonotype comes from an adult with an advanced solid tumor such as melanoma, head and neck, liver or kidney cancer. The CDR3 region has the DNA TGTGCCAGCAGCTCAATGGGACTAGCGTCTAGCACAGATACGCAGTATTTT. Residues: CASSSMGLASSTDTQYF.